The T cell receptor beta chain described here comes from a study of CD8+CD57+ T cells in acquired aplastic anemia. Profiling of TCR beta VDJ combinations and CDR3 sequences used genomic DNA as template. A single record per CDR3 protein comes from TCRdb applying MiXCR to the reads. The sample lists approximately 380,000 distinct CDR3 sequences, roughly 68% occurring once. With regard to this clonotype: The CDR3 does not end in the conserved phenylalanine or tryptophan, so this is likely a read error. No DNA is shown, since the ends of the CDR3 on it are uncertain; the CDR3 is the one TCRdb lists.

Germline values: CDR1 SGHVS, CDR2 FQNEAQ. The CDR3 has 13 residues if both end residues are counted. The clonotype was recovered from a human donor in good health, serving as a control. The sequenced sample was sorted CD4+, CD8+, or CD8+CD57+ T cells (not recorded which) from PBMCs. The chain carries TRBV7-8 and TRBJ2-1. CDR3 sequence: CASSLALGQACYY.